The 13 T cell receptor beta chains below were found in one sample sequenced in a study of identical twins. TCRdb called the 5' RACE reads again in MiXCR, with one record for every CDR3 protein. The sample contains 350,000 to 600,000 distinct CDR3 sequences, 13% to 15% of which appear only once. The same specimen was also included in a second study, on yellow fever vaccine responses in identical twins.

Material for sequencing was CD4+ T cells sorted from blood. Source of these receptors: a young woman in good health.

V is TRBV27 and J is TRBJ2-7, with D perhaps TRBD1 (6 bases). This CDR3 has 13 residues. Germline values: CDR1 MNHEY, CDR2 SMNVEV (reference sequence). The V end lost 6 bases, the J end lost 7 bases, and 16 bases lay between the germline ends. In DNA, the CDR3 is TGTGCCAGCAGGGGAACAGGGCCGGGGGAGCAGTACTTC. It encodes CASRGTGPGEQYF.

This clonotype occurred a few times. The chain employs TRBV10-3 and TRBJ2-7, with D possibly being TRBD2 (5 bases). From germline, CDR1 is ENHRY and CDR2 SYGVKD. V dropped 6 bases and J dropped 7 bases, with 19 bases sitting between them. The CDR3 runs to 14 residues. This chain's CDR3 is CAIRTSGSGREQYF. CDR3 in DNA: TGTGCCATCAGGACTTCGGGGTCGGGTAGAGAGCAGTACTTC.

This clonotype showed up just a few times. This chain links TRBV6-5 with TRBJ2-7, with TRBD2 identical over 14 bases. The CDR3 consists of 16 residues. The ends lost 3 bases at V and 7 bases at J; junction bases unmatched: 8. Germline V lookup: CDR1 MNHEY, CDR2 SVGAGI. The CDR3 loop is CASSYVPTSGRGEQYF. CDR3 coding DNA: TGTGCCAGCAGTTATGTCCCGACTAGCGGGAGGGGTGAGCAGTACTTC.

This chain connects TRBV3-1 to TRBJ2-1; D is perhaps TRBD1 (6 bases). The V and J ends lost 1 base and 14 bases respectively, with 15 bases between them. Germline V lookup: CDR1 LGHDT, CDR2 YNNKEL (reference sequence). CDR3 length: 13 residues. The CDR3 DNA reads TGTGCCAGCAGCCAAGGGGCGGCGACAGGAGAGTTCTTC. This translates into CASSQGAATGEFF.

This sequence joins TRBV12-3 or TRBV12-4 and TRBJ1-1; D gene ambiguous. There are 14 residues in the CDR3. Trimming stripped 4 bases from V and 0 bases from J, with 9 bases between. The CDR3 DNA reads TGTGCCAGCAGTTCCGGACCGGTGAACACTGAAGCTTTCTTT. As protein: CASSSGPVNTEAFF.

This clonotype was found a few times. CDR3 loop: CSATPPRAGEAFF. Written as DNA, the CDR3 is TGCAGTGCTACCCCCCCCAGGGCGGGTGAAGCTTTCTTT. The J gene is TRBJ1-1, the V gene TRBV20-1; D might be TRBD1 (5 bases). This CDR3 comprises 13 residues. In germline, CDR1 is DFQATT, CDR2 SNEGSKA (reference sequence). Trimming left V 4 bases short and J 7 bases short, with 16 bases between.

The rearrangement uses TRBV5-1 and TRBJ2-3, with 8 positions matching TRBD2. There are 16 residues in the CDR3. V lost 0 bases and J lost 15; bases outside the gene matches: 18. Germline V CDR1 and CDR2: SGHRS, YFSETQ. The CDR3 loop is CASSLGSAGGPPQKYF. The CDR3 region has the DNA TGCGCCAGCAGCTTGGGAAGCGCGGGGGGCCCTCCCCAGAAATATTTT.

This clonotype was seen many times. The CDR3 DNA is TGCAGCGTTGAATTTGGCGGGAGTAGGTCCTACAATGAGCAGTTCTTC. Residues: CSVEFGGSRSYNEQFF. The chain uses TRBV29-1 and TRBJ2-1; 7 bases map to TRBD2. Germline loops: CDR1 SQVTM, CDR2 ANQGSEA. This CDR3 is 16 amino acids long. The V segment lost 2 bases and the J segment 1 base; nucleotides outside the gene matches: 8.

The rearrangement joins TRBV5-6 to TRBJ2-7; 12 nucleotides line up with TRBD1. The CDR3 consists of 14 residues. The junction had 4 bases not matched to a gene; V was cut back by 4 bases and J by 5 bases. Germline CDR1 and CDR2: SGHDT and YYEEEE. DNA for the CDR3: TGTGCCAGCAGCGGGACAGGGGGCCTTGACGAGCAGTACTTC. Protein sequence: CASSGTGGLDEQYF.

This clonotype has ten or more counts. The V gene is TRBV5-6, the J gene TRBJ1-2; TRBD1 matches 11 bases. Germline V CDR1 and CDR2: SGHDT, YYEEEE. There are 15 residues in the CDR3. Unmatched junction bases numbered 4, after V lost 5 bases and J lost 1 base. The CDR3: CASSPGQGGNYGYTF. The DNA of the CDR3 is TGTGCCAGCAGTCCGGGACAGGGGGGTAACTATGGCTACACCTTC.

V usage is TRBV11-2 and J usage is TRBJ2-5; D perhaps matches TRBD1 (6 bases). V was clipped by 6 bases and J by 5 bases, with 16 bases between them. The CDR3 is 14 amino acids. The V gene's germline CDR1 is SGHAT and CDR2 FQNNGV. CDR3 DNA: TGTGCCAGCAGAACCTTGACAGGTATCGAGACCCAGTACTTC. It specifies CASRTLTGIETQYF. The full variable domain, completed using reference TRBV11-2 and TRBJ2-5, is EAGVAQSPRYKIIEKRQSVAFWCNPISGHATLYWYQQILGQGPKLLIQFQNNGVVDDSQLPKDRFSAERLKGVDSTLKIQPAKLEDSAVYLCASRTLTGIETQYFGPGTRLLVL.

The sample holds a few counts of this clonotype. The chain joins TRBV5-6 to TRBJ1-3; D gene unclear. V gave up 5 bases and J gave up 4 bases, with 13 bases separating them. The CDR3 consists of 14 residues. Germline V lookup: CDR1 SGHDT, CDR2 YYEEEE. The CDR3 DNA sequence: TGTGCCAGCAGTTTCCCGGGCCTAGGAAACACCATATATTTT. Encoded protein: CASSFPGLGNTIYF.

This chain links TRBV9 with TRBJ2-3, with D perhaps TRBD1 (5 bases). The CDR3 runs to 14 residues. Per the germline V gene, CDR1 is SGDLS and CDR2 is YYNGEE. Between the trimmed V and J ends, which lost 0 bases and 6 bases, there was a span of 11 bases. The CDR3 region has the DNA TGTGCCAGCAGCGTAGATCCAGGGAAGGATACGCAGTATTTT. It encodes CASSVDPGKDTQYF.